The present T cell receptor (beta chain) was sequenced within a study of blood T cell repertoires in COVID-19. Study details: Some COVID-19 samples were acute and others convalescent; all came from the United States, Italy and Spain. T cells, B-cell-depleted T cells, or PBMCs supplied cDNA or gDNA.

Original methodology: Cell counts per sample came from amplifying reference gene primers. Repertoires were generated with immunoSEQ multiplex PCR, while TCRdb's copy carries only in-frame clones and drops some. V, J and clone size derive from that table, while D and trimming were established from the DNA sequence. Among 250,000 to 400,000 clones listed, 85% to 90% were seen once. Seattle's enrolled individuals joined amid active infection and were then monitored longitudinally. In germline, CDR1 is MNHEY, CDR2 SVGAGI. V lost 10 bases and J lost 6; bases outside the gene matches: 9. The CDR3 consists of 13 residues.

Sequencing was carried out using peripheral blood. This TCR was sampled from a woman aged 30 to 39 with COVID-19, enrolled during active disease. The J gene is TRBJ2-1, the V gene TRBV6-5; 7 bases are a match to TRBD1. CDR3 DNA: TGTGCCACCCAAAGGGGGCTTCTCAATGAGCAGTTCTTC. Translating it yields CATQRGLLNEQFF.